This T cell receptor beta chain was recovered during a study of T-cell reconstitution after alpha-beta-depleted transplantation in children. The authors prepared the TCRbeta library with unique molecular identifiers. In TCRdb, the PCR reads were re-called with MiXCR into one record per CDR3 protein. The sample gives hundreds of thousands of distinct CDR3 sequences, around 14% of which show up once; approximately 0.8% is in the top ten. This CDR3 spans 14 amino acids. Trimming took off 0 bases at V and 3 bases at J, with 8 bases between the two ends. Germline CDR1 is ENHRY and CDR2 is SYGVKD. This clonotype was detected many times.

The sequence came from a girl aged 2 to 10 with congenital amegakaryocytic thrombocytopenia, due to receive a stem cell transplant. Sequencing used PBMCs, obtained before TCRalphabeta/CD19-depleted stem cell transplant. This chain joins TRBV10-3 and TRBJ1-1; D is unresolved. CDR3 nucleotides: TGTGCCATCAGTGAGTCGGCCGATTACACTGAAGCTTTCTTT. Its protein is CAISESADYTEAFF.